The entry that follows covers one T cell receptor beta chain sequence. This sample stems from a study of blood T cell repertoires in COVID-19. Germline assignment: CDR1 SGHRS and CDR2 YFSETQ. This CDR3 is 15 amino acids long. Unmatched junction bases numbered 6, after V lost 1 base and J lost 4 bases. Assay used: immunoSEQ multiplex PCR; TCRdb lists only in-frame clones, some missing. The sample yields over 200,000 clones, under 90% seen once. The receptor was derived from an elderly man with acute or convalescent COVID-19. Sequencing was performed on peripheral blood. The genes are TRBV5-1 and TRBJ1-2; 8 bases match TRBD1. The CDR3 loop is CASSLSTTGGYGYTF. For the CDR3, the DNA is TGCGCCAGCAGCTTGAGTACAACAGGGGGCTATGGCTACACCTTC.